This T cell receptor beta chain is from a study of graft-versus-host responses after intestinal transplantation. The overall study: Anti-thymocyte globulin induction was given to all recipients, followed by tacrolimus and steroids for 2 to 3 years.

This clone was recorded a few times. Libraries were prepared by immunoSEQ multiplex PCR; TCRdb keeps only in-frame clonotypes and omits some of them. The table has about 9,800 clones, about 90% seen once; the top ten hold 2.3%. CDR3 length equals 16 residues. J lost 4 bases, V lost 4 bases, and 8 bases had no gene match. Per the germline V gene, CDR1 is SGHNT and CDR2 is YYREEE (reference sequence). This clonotype was obtained from a human patient who received an intestinal transplant, so some T cells may come from the graft donor. The chain has TRBV5-4 and TRBJ2-5, with 12 bases matching TRBD2. The sample consisted of PBMCs, taken 43 to 45 days after intestinal transplant. The CDR3 sequence is CASSPLTSGGVETQYF. In DNA, the CDR3 is TGTGCCAGCAGCCCATTGACTAGCGGGGGCGTAGAGACCCAGTACTTC. Together with reference TRBV5-4 and TRBJ2-5, the CDR3 gives the full variable domain: ETGVTQSPTHLIKTRGQQVTLRCSSQSGHNTVSWYQQALGQGPQFIFQYYREEENGRGNFPPRFSGLQFPNYSSELNVNALELDDSALYLCASSPLTSGGVETQYFGPGTRLLVL.